The 14 T cell receptor beta chains in this list originate from one sample, sequenced in a study of cytomegalovirus exposure and HLA in healthy donors. The assay was immunoSEQ multiplex PCR, and TCRdb's table has in-frame clones only and misses some. The sample holds about 74,000 clones; approximately 93% are singletons and the top ten take 1.5% to 1.9%. Sequenced material: PBMCs. Source of these receptors: a man younger than 30 in good health and CMV-seropositive.

The chain carries TRBV18 and TRBJ1-5, with TRBD1 matching 8 bases. The CDR3 has 15 amino acids. Germline V gene data show CDR1 as KGHSH and CDR2 as LQKENI. Trimming took 6 bases from V and 3 from J; bases not matched to a gene: 7. For the CDR3, the DNA is TGTGCCAGCTCGGGGACAGGATTAGACAATCAGCCCCAGCATTTT. Translating it yields CASSGTGLDNQPQHF.

This chain connects TRBV29-1 to TRBJ2-5; no clear D. CDR1 is SQVTM, CDR2 ANQGSEA, per germline. With 2 bases removed from V and 0 bases from J, the gap between germline ends came to 4 bases. This CDR3 spans 12 amino acids. CDR3 sequence reads: CSVELHQETQYF. The CDR3 DNA is TGCAGCGTTGAACTCCACCAAGAGACCCAGTACTTC.

The chain joins TRBV2 to TRBJ2-7; a weak D match, TRBD1 (6 bases). The length of the CDR3 is 12 residues. V lost 6 bases and J lost 3, with 9 bases in between. Germline V lookup: CDR1 SNHLY, CDR2 FYNNEI. The CDR3 loop reads CASSLTGYEQYF. CDR3 in DNA: TGTGCCAGCAGCCTGACAGGCTACGAGCAGTACTTC.

V gene TRBV28 combines with J gene TRBJ1-1; D is uncertain. Deletions cut 5 bases from V and 2 bases from J, with 18 bases between. CDR3 length: 16 amino acids. Per germline, CDR1 MDHEN and CDR2 SYDVKM. In DNA, the CDR3 is TGTGCCAGCAGTCCCCTCGGGAAGGGCGGCAACACTGAAGCTTTCTTT. This encodes CASSPLGKGGNTEAFF.

The chain is built from TRBV13 and TRBJ2-1, with 7 positions matching TRBD2. Trimming took 8 bases from V and 2 from J; bases not matched to a gene: 18. Germline V gene data show CDR1 as PRHDT and CDR2 as FYEKMQ (reference sequence). The CDR3 sequence is 18 residues long. The CDR3 loop reads CASGWLAGPLRAYNEQFF. The CDR3 nucleotides read TGTGCCAGCGGCTGGTTAGCGGGCCCATTGAGGGCCTACAATGAGCAGTTCTTC.

V and J are TRBV6-5 and TRBJ2-5; TRBD1 aligns across 10 bases. CDR1 is MNHEY, CDR2 SVGAGI, per germline. V shed 6 bases, J shed 4 bases, and the junction held 8 bases outside the gene matches. The CDR3 runs to 15 residues. CDR3 DNA: TGTGCCAGCAGGGACCCGGGACAGGGGAGAGAGACCCAGTACTTC. Protein sequence: CASRDPGQGRETQYF.

The chain couples TRBV2 to TRBJ2-7; TRBD1 aligns across 9 bases. The CDR3 contains 15 residues. Trimming removed 6 bases from V and 7 bases from J; junction bases left unmatched: 13. Germline lookup yields CDR1 SNHLY and CDR2 FYNNEI. The CDR3 sequence is CASSGSDRGVWEQYF. The CDR3 DNA reads as TGTGCCAGCAGCGGGTCGGACAGGGGCGTTTGGGAGCAGTACTTC.

J is TRBJ2-7 and V is TRBV6-6; 9 nucleotides line up with TRBD1. The germline V gene has CDR1 MNHNY and CDR2 SVGAGI (reference sequence). The CDR3 is made up of 15 amino acids. J gave up 3 bases and V 2 bases, and 5 bases lay outside the gene matches. The CDR3 DNA reads as TGTGCCAGCAGTTACGCCCCGGACAGGGGCTACGAGCAGTACTTC. Its protein is CASSYAPDRGYEQYF.

The rearrangement links TRBV4-1 to TRBJ2-1; 7 bases align to TRBD2. This CDR3 is built from 15 residues. The trim removed 2 bases at V and 10 bases at J, leaving 11 bases unmatched. Germline V gives CDR1 MGHRA, CDR2 YSYEKL. This CDR3 reads CASSQNRGSSGEQFF. In nucleotides, the CDR3 is TGCGCCAGCAGCCAAAATAGGGGCTCTAGCGGAGAGCAGTTCTTC.

The J gene is TRBJ1-5, the V gene TRBV28; maybe TRBD1 (5 bases). This CDR3 spans 14 amino acids. Germline assignment: CDR1 MDHEN and CDR2 SYDVKM. V lost 2 bases and J 9 bases, leaving 14 bases between the germline ends. The CDR3 loop is CASSLRQGFWPQHF. The CDR3, as DNA: TGTGCCAGCAGTTTACGGCAGGGCTTTTGGCCCCAGCATTTT. Full variable domain (missing parts from reference TRBV28 and TRBJ1-5): DVKVTQSSRYLVKRTGEKVFLECVQDMDHENMFWYRQDPGLGLRLIYFSYDVKMKEKGDIPEGYSVSREKKERFSLILESASTNQTSMYLCASSLRQGFWPQHFGDGTRLSIL.

The rearrangement joins TRBV11-2 to TRBJ2-1, with 7 bases that match TRBD1. This CDR3 is 18 amino acids long. Germline trimming cut 1 base from V and 4 bases from J; bases unmatched to any gene: 13. From germline, CDR1 is SGHAT and CDR2 FQNNGV. The CDR3 sequence: CASSLGPYPGQTYNEQFF. The CDR3 DNA sequence: TGTGCCAGCAGCTTAGGGCCCTACCCGGGACAGACTTACAATGAGCAGTTCTTC.

The chain couples TRBV2 to TRBJ1-1, with 8 positions matching TRBD1. This CDR3 has 14 residues. J lost 4 bases, V lost 11 bases, and 12 bases had no gene match. Germline CDR1 and CDR2: SNHLY and FYNNEI. DNA of the CDR3: TGTGCCTCTTGGTTTGGTCAGGGGGCCACTGAAGCTTTCTTT. This translates into CASWFGQGATEAFF.

This clone has just one count. V is TRBV10-3 and J is TRBJ2-5; possibly TRBD2 for D (5 bases). V was pared by 1 base and J by 3 bases, with 12 bases between. Looked up from germline, CDR1 is ENHRY and CDR2 is SYGVKD. This CDR3 is 15 amino acids long. The CDR3 sequence is CAISEFLAFKETQYF. CDR3 nucleotides: TGTGCCATCAGTGAGTTTTTAGCGTTTAAAGAGACCCAGTACTTC.

The V call is TRBV9, the J call TRBJ2-3; 11 bases agree with TRBD2. Germline CDR1 and CDR2: SGDLS and YYNGEE. The CDR3 totals 17 residues. V was pared by 3 bases and J by 3 bases, with 9 bases of the junction left unmatched. In DNA, the CDR3 is TGTGCCAGCAGCGCCCCACTAGCGGGAGATCGAACAGATACGCAGTATTTT. Its protein is CASSAPLAGDRTDTQYF.